This entry is about one T cell receptor (beta chain). The target antigen is unknown. Some clones are missing from TCRdb's copy, which holds only in-frame ones; the method was immunoSEQ multiplex PCR. The sample consists of tens of thousands of clones, roughly 86% of them appearing once. Repertoires were sampled repeatedly during chemoradiotherapy. These data come from a study of chemoradiotherapy in HPV16-positive cancers. The CDR3 contains 14 residues. Trimming cost V 2 bases and J 1 base, with 8 bases left between them. Germline CDR1 is SQVTM and CDR2 is ANQGSEA. Whole-study findings and limits: Non-HPV-specific T cells did not expand in tumors during treatment, whereas candidate HPV-specific clones and E7-related motifs did.

The specimen was blood, collected from a patient who underwent chemoradiotherapy. The chain recombines TRBV29-1 with TRBJ2-2; D possibly corresponds to TRBD1 (5 bases). The sequence was collected from a human donor with HPV-associated anogenital cancer. CDR3 in DNA: TGCAGCGTTGAACTCCAGGGGAACACCGGGGAGCTGTTTTTT. Its protein is CSVELQGNTGELFF.